The 4 T cell receptor beta chains in this list originate from one sample, sequenced in a study of blood T cell repertoires in COVID-19. Clones were read by immunoSEQ multiplex PCR, and TCRdb kept only the in-frame ones, dropping some. The table lists about 250,000 clones, roughly 86% of them singletons. Sequencing input: peripheral blood. Receptor source: an elderly woman with COVID-19, enrolled during active disease.

The gene calls are TRBV27 and TRBJ2-7, with TRBD1 identical over 7 bases. Germline CDR1 MNHEY, CDR2 SMNVEV (reference sequence). V was pared by 6 bases and J by 6 bases, with 8 bases of the junction left unmatched. The CDR3 consists of 13 residues. The CDR3: CASSSIRDSEQYV. CDR3 DNA: TGTGCCAGCAGCTCGATACGGGACAGCGAGCAGTACGTC.

The rearrangement joins TRBV7-2 to TRBJ1-6, with D perhaps TRBD1 (6 bases). V gave up 5 bases and J gave up 17 bases, with 13 bases separating them. This CDR3 region has 11 residues. Germline-derived CDR1 and CDR2 are SGHTA and FQGNSA. In DNA form, the CDR3 reads TGTGCCAGCAGCATGGGGCAGGGGTTCCACTTT. This encodes CASSMGQGFHF.

The V call is TRBV7-2, the J call TRBJ1-1; no firm D call. Trimming pared 8 bases from V and 7 bases from J, leaving 14 bases between. This CDR3 spans 12 amino acids. CDR1 and CDR2 (germline): SGHTA, FQGNSA. The CDR3 loop reads CASGRRGFEAFF. The DNA of the CDR3 is TGTGCCAGCGGTCGCAGAGGGTTTGAAGCTTTCTTT.

The chain couples TRBV29-1 to TRBJ1-1, with TRBD1 identical over 7 bases. CDR1 and CDR2 (germline): SQVTM, ANQGSEA. This CDR3 is 13 amino acids long. The V gene end was trimmed by 7 bases and the J gene end by 4 bases; junction bases not matched to a gene: 9. This CDR3 is CSAPTGTATEAFF. The CDR3 DNA follows: TGCAGCGCCCCGACAGGGACCGCCACTGAAGCTTTCTTT. Combining the CDR3 with reference TRBV29-1 and TRBJ1-1 gives the whole variable domain SAVISQKPSRDICQRGTSLTIQCQVDSQVTMMFWYRQQPGQSLTLIATANQGSEATYESGFVIDKFPISRPNLTFSTLTVSNMSPEDSSIYLCSAPTGTATEAFFGQGTRLTVV.